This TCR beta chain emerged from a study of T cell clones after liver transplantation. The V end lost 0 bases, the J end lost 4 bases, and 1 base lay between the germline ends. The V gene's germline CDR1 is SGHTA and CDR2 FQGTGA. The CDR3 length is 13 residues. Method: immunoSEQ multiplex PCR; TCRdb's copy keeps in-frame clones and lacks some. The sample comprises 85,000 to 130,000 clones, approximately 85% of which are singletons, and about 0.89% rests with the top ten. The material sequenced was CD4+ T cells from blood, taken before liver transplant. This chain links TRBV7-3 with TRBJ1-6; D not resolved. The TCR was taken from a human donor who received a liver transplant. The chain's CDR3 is CASSLTYNSPLHF. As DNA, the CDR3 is TGTGCCAGCAGCTTAACTTATAATTCACCCCTCCACTTT.